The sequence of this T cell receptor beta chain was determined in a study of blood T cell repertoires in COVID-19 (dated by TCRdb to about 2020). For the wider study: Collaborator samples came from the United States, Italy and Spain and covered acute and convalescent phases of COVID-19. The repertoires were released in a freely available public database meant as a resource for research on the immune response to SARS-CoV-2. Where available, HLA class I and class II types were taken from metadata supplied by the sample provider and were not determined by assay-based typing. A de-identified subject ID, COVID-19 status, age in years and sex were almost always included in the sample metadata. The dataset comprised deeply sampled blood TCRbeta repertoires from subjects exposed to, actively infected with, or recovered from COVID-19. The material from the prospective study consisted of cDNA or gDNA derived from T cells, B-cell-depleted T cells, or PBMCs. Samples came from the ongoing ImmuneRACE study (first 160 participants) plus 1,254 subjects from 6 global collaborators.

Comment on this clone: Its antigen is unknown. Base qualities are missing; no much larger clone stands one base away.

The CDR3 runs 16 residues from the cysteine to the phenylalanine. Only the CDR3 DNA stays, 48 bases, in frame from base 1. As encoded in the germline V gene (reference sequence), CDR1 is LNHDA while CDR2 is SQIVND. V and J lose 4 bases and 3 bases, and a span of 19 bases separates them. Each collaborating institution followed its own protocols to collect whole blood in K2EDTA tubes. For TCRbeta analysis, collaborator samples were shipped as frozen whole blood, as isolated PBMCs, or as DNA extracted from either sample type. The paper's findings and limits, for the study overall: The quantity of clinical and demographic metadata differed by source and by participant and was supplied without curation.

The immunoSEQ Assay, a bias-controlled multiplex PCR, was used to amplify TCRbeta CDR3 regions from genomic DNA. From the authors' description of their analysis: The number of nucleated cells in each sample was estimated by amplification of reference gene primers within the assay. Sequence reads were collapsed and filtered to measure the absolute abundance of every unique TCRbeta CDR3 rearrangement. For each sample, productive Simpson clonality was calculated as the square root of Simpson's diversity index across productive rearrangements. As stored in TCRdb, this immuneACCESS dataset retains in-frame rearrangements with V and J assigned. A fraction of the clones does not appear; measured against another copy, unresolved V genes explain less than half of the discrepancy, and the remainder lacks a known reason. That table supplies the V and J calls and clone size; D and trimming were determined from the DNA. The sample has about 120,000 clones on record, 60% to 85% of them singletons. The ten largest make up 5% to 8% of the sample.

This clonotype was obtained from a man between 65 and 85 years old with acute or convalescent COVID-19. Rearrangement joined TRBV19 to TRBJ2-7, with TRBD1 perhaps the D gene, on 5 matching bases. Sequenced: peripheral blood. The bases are TGTGCCAGTAGTAAGGATCCAGGGTTTGTAGACTACGAGCAGTACTTC. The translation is CASSKDPGFVDYEQYF.